The 29 T cell receptor beta chains below all came from one sample that was sequenced in a study of T cells in Graves' hyperthyroidism and ophthalmopathy. Regions amplified from RNA transcripts were the TCR beta CDR3 regions. First-round RT-PCR of the TCR CDR3 relied on the HTBI primer set. Each CDR3 protein gets one entry after TCRdb re-called the multiplex PCR reads with MiXCR. The sample has a few hundred thousand distinct CDR3 sequences; around 14% are singletons. Sequences were obtained from blood. Source of these receptors: a woman aged 25 to 39 with Graves' hyperthyroidism.

Many counts were recorded for this clonotype. The chain has TRBV30 and TRBJ1-3; D is unresolved. The V gene's germline CDR1 is GTSNPN and CDR2 SVGIG (reference sequence). Trimming pared 4 bases from V and 3 bases from J, leaving 4 bases between. This CDR3 spans 11 amino acids. The CDR3 DNA sequence: TGTGCCTGGACGAGTGGAAACACCATATATTTT. Amino acid sequence: CAWTSGNTIYF.

This clonotype was seen only a few times. The chain employs TRBV10-3 and TRBJ2-3, with TRBD1 matching over 8 bases. V shed 11 bases, J shed 2 bases, and the junction held 6 bases outside the gene matches. CDR1 is ENHRY, CDR2 SYGVKD, per germline. The CDR3 covers 13 residues. CDR3 protein: CAVGQENTDTQYF. The DNA for the CDR3 is TGTGCCGTGGGACAGGAAAACACAGATACGCAGTATTTT.

The sample holds many counts of this clonotype. This chain links TRBV20-1 with TRBJ2-5, with 8 positions matching TRBD1. In germline, CDR1 is DFQATT, CDR2 SNEGSKA (reference sequence). With 0 bases clipped from V and 1 base from J, the junction kept 1 base outside the gene matches. The CDR3 length is 14 residues. The CDR3 nucleotides read TGCAGTGCTAGAGAAGGGACAGGCCAAGAGACCCAGTACTTC. Residues: CSAREGTGQETQYF.

In its sample, this clonotype was seen a few times. Germline is not matched at one junction end, which may reflect a read error. V gene TRBV12-3 or TRBV12-4 combines with J gene TRBJ2-1; possibly TRBD2 for D (6 bases). CDR3 length: 17 residues. The chain's CDR3 is CASSLARTTPKYNKQFF. DNA for the CDR3: TGTGCCAGCAGTTTAGCGAGGACTACCCCAAAGTACAATAAGCAGTTCTTC.

The J gene is TRBJ2-1, the V gene TRBV6-2 or TRBV6-3; 8 bases line up with TRBD2. The germline V gene has CDR1 MNHEY and CDR2 SVGEGT. V lost 5 bases and J lost 6; bases outside the gene matches: 6. The CDR3 is 14 amino acids. The CDR3 sequence is CASSTGTRGNEQFF. CDR3 sequence (DNA): TGTGCCAGCAGTACCGGGACTAGGGGCAATGAGCAGTTCTTC.

This clonotype was seen more than once but under ten times. This chain connects TRBV7-9 to TRBJ2-7; D is undetermined. Trimming left V 3 bases short and J 5 bases short, with 11 bases between. Germline assignment: CDR1 SEHNR and CDR2 FQNEAQ (reference sequence). The CDR3 is 13 amino acids. The CDR3 region is CASSFPTANEQYF. The CDR3 DNA sequence: TGTGCCAGCAGCTTCCCAACAGCGAACGAGCAGTACTTC.

This clonotype was counted many times. V and J are TRBV5-6 and TRBJ1-5; D not certain. The CDR3 runs to 15 residues. The ends were cut back, 1 base at V and 3 bases at J, with 11 bases in the middle. The V gene's germline CDR1 is SGHDT and CDR2 YYEEEE. The CDR3 sequence: CASSLPEGFNQPQHF. As DNA, the CDR3 is TGTGCCAGCAGCTTGCCGGAAGGATTCAATCAGCCCCAGCATTTT. The full variable domain, rest sourced from reference TRBV5-6 and TRBJ1-5, is DAGVTQSPTHLIKTRGQQVTLRCSPKSGHDTVSWYQQALGQGPQFIFQYYEEEERQRGNFPDRFSGHQFPNYSSELNVNALLLGDSALYLCASSLPEGFNQPQHFGDGTRLSIL.

This clonotype has a count of ten or more. The rearrangement links TRBV28 to TRBJ1-1; no clear D gene. This CDR3 region has 14 residues. Trimming took off 4 bases at V and 0 bases at J, with 9 bases between the two ends. Germline CDR1 reads MDHEN; CDR2 reads SYDVKM. CDR3 DNA sequence: TGTGCCAGCAGTTCACCAGACATGAACACTGAAGCTTTCTTT. Protein sequence: CASSSPDMNTEAFF.

This clonotype was found a few times. V is TRBV20-1 and J is TRBJ2-7; 9 positions agree with TRBD2. Germline V gene sequence: CDR1 DFQATT, CDR2 SNEGSKA (reference sequence). This CDR3 is 15 amino acids long. Unmatched junction bases numbered 11, after V lost 2 bases and J lost 6 bases. CDR3 in amino acids: CSARSRLAVRSEQYF. The CDR3, as DNA: TGCAGTGCTAGATCCCGACTAGCGGTTAGGTCCGAGCAGTACTTC.

Many counts were recorded for this clonotype. The chain recombines TRBV10-3 with TRBJ2-1; 7 bases align to TRBD1. The CDR3 has 12 residues. Trimming took 11 bases from V and 5 from J; bases not matched to a gene: 6. Germline assignment: CDR1 ENHRY and CDR2 SYGVKD. CDR3 in amino acids: CASGGPNNEQFF. Written as DNA, the CDR3 is TGTGCCTCAGGGGGACCGAACAATGAGCAGTTCTTC.

This chain connects TRBV20-1 to TRBJ1-6, with TRBD1 as a possible D gene (5 bases). The CDR3 covers 16 residues. The germline CDR1 and CDR2 sequences are DFQATT and SNEGSKA (reference sequence). V shed 3 bases and J shed 1 base, with 13 bases lying between them. CDR3 nucleotides: TGCAGTGCTAGGGCCACGGGGGGATCCTATAATTCACCCCTCCACTTT. Translated: CSARATGGSYNSPLHF.

This clonotype was recorded at least ten times. The chain combines TRBV18 with TRBJ2-1; D might be TRBD1 or TRBD2, each matching 5 bases. Trimming removed 8 bases at V and 9 bases at J, with 17 bases between. This CDR3 spans 13 amino acids. Germline V gene data show CDR1 as KGHSH and CDR2 as LQKENI. The CDR3, as DNA: TGTGCCAGCAGCGGAGCGCCTGGGGGTGAGCAGTTCTTC. Translation gives CASSGAPGGEQFF.

This clonotype appeared many times. CDR3 coding DNA: TGTGCCAGCATACCCGGGAGCTACAATGAGCAGTTCTTC. Amino acids: CASIPGSYNEQFF. V is TRBV28 and J is TRBJ2-1, with a possible D match to TRBD2 (6 bases). Trimming took off 7 bases at V and 3 bases at J, with 10 bases between the two ends. Germline lookup yields CDR1 MDHEN and CDR2 SYDVKM. This CDR3 spans 13 amino acids.

This clonotype was seen ten or more times. This rearrangement joins TRBV18 to TRBJ2-1; no clear D. Germline CDR1 reads KGHSH; CDR2 reads LQKENI. CDR3 length: 14 residues. Between the trimmed V and J ends, which lost 0 bases and 6 bases, there was a span of 9 bases. Written as DNA, the CDR3 is TGTGCCAGCTCACCACCTAGCAAAGTCAATGAGCAGTTCTTC. It encodes CASSPPSKVNEQFF.

This clonotype was counted between two and nine times. CDR3 sequence (DNA): TGCGCCAGCAGCCAAGAAATCCGGGACAGGGGGCCTTGGGCCAATGAGCAGTTCTTC. This encodes CASSQEIRDRGPWANEQFF. The chain links TRBV4-1 to TRBJ2-1; TRBD1 aligns across 12 bases. Germline CDR1 MGHRA, CDR2 YSYEKL. J was trimmed by 6 bases and V by 0 bases; bases with no gene match: 12. The CDR3 spans 19 residues.

The rearrangement uses TRBV19 and TRBJ2-2; D is perhaps TRBD1 (5 bases). The V and J ends lost 7 bases and 0 bases respectively, with 15 bases between them. The CDR3 totals 16 residues. Per germline, CDR1 LNHDA and CDR2 SQIVND (reference sequence). The CDR3 DNA is TGTGCCAGTACCTCCATTGACAGTTCGAACACCGGGGAGCTGTTTTTT. This codes for CASTSIDSSNTGELFF.

The chain employs TRBV11-2 and TRBJ2-1, with 8 bases identical to TRBD2. Per the germline V gene, CDR1 is SGHAT and CDR2 is FQNNGV. The CDR3 loop spans 16 amino acids. Germline trimming cut 5 bases from V and 5 bases from J; bases unmatched to any gene: 11. The CDR3 bases are TGTGCCAGCAGCAATTTCCCTTCGACTAGCGACAATGAGCAGTTCTTC. Translated: CASSNFPSTSDNEQFF.

About this clonotype itself: A much larger clone lies a single base off, so this may be a read error. The CDR3 region has the DNA TGTGCCAGCAGTTTTTCGGGAAGCAATGAGCAGTACTTC. It specifies CASSFSGSNEQYF. This chain joins TRBV10-3 and TRBJ2-1; tentative D call: TRBD2 (5 bases). Matching the DNA end better, TRBJ2-7 makes the J call doubtful. CDR1 ENHRY and CDR2 SYGVKD come from the germline V gene. The CDR3 spans 13 residues.

V and J are TRBV7-9 and TRBJ1-5; D may be TRBD1 (6 bases). CDR1 is SEHNR, CDR2 FQNEAQ, per germline (reference sequence). The CDR3 has 17 amino acids. V was cut by 3 bases and J by 1 base, with 16 bases left in between. The CDR3 nucleotides are TGTGCCAGCAGCTTGGGAGTAGGGACATCAAGCAATCAGCCCCAGCATTTT. It encodes CASSLGVGTSSNQPQHF.

The CDR3 spells CASSQSHANYEQYF. CDR3 in DNA: TGTGCCAGCAGCCAAAGTCACGCGAACTACGAGCAGTACTTC. The chain has TRBV3-1 and TRBJ2-7; D gene ambiguous. V lost 2 bases and J lost 3, with 11 bases in between. Germline V gene lookup returns CDR1 LGHDT and CDR2 YNNKEL (reference sequence). This CDR3 has 14 amino acids.

This clonotype was recorded many times. The genes are TRBV20-1 and TRBJ2-1, with 16 bases fitting TRBD2. The CDR3 is made up of 17 amino acids. Unmatched junction bases numbered 15, after V lost 8 bases and J lost 8 bases. Germline V lookup: CDR1 DFQATT, CDR2 SNEGSKA (reference sequence). CDR3 sequence: CSPRPGTSGRGFDEQFF. In DNA, the CDR3 is TGCAGTCCTCGTCCCGGGACTAGCGGGAGGGGTTTTGATGAGCAGTTCTTC.

This clonotype was recorded at least ten times. The chain carries TRBV12-3 or TRBV12-4 and TRBJ2-3, with TRBD2 matching over 8 bases. This CDR3 has 15 amino acids. J was trimmed by 4 bases and V by 3 bases; bases with no gene match: 6. CDR3 protein: CASSFPSGSADTQYF. CDR3 DNA sequence: TGTGCCAGCAGTTTCCCCAGCGGGAGCGCAGATACGCAGTATTTT.

This clonotype was seen repeatedly, ten times or more. The chain combines TRBV5-1 with TRBJ2-3, with 9 bases that match TRBD2. Germline CDR1 is SGHRS and CDR2 is YFSETQ. The V and J ends lost 4 bases and 3 bases, in that order; junction bases with no gene match: 9. This CDR3 region has 16 residues. The CDR3 here is CASSPTGREGTDTQYF. The CDR3 DNA is TGCGCCAGCAGCCCCACTGGGCGGGAGGGGACAGATACGCAGTATTTT.

There are a few counts of this clonotype. This chain joins TRBV28 and TRBJ2-7; TRBD2 matches at 9 bases. The length of the CDR3 is 15 residues. Germline CDR1 MDHEN, CDR2 SYDVKM. With 7 bases clipped from V and 2 bases from J, the junction kept 9 bases outside the gene matches. The CDR3 spells CASKRSTSGTYEQYF. CDR3 DNA: TGTGCCAGCAAACGATCGACTAGCGGAACCTACGAGCAGTACTTC. Full variable domain (missing parts from reference TRBV28 and TRBJ2-7): DVKVTQSSRYLVKRTGEKVFLECVQDMDHENMFWYRQDPGLGLRLIYFSYDVKMKEKGDIPEGYSVSREKKERFSLILESASTNQTSMYLCASKRSTSGTYEQYFGPGTRLTVT.

There are many counts of this clonotype. The chain is built from TRBV11-1 and TRBJ2-1; 12 bases agree with TRBD2. Germline trimming cut 5 bases from V and 6 bases from J; bases unmatched to any gene: 11. CDR1 is SGHAT, CDR2 FQDESV, per germline (reference sequence). This CDR3 spans 17 amino acids. CDR3 amino acids: CASSQLAGGRESNEQFF. DNA for the CDR3: TGTGCCAGCAGCCAACTAGCGGGAGGAAGAGAATCCAATGAGCAGTTCTTC.

The CDR3 is CASSLEGGGSASLNTIYF. The DNA for the CDR3 is TGTGCCAGCAGTTTAGAAGGCGGCGGTAGCGCTAGCTTAAACACCATATATTTT. J is TRBJ1-3 and V is TRBV12-3 or TRBV12-4; no definite D call. Between the trimmed V and J ends, which lost 1 base and 6 bases, there was a span of 22 bases. This CDR3 contains 18 residues.

This clonotype was seen many times. V usage is TRBV3-1 and J usage is TRBJ2-7; D uncertain. Per the germline V gene, CDR1 is LGHDT and CDR2 is YNNKEL (reference sequence). V lost 0 bases and J 0 bases, leaving 6 bases between the germline ends. The CDR3 contains 14 residues. CDR3 sequence reads: CASSQDLLSYEQYF. DNA for the CDR3: TGTGCCAGCAGCCAAGACCTACTCTCCTACGAGCAGTACTTC.

This clonotype has a handful of counts. The gene calls are TRBV20-1 and TRBJ2-3, with D possibly matching TRBD2 (6 bases). V dropped 2 bases and J dropped 8 bases, with 11 bases sitting between them. Germline V gene lookup returns CDR1 DFQATT and CDR2 SNEGSKA (reference sequence). The CDR3 spans 12 residues. CDR3: CSARKEGGTQYF. The CDR3, as DNA: TGCAGTGCTAGAAAGGAGGGAGGTACGCAGTATTTT.

This clonotype was recorded at least ten times. The chain employs TRBV12-5 and TRBJ2-3, with D tentatively TRBD2 (5 bases). The length of the CDR3 is 15 residues. Trimming removed 2 bases at V and 8 bases at J, with 17 bases between. Per germline, CDR1 LGHNT and CDR2 FRNRAP. The CDR3 protein is CASGLPLQESGTQYF. CDR3 DNA: TGTGCTAGTGGTTTGCCACTCCAAGAAAGCGGTACGCAGTATTTT.